Described below is a single T cell receptor (beta chain) sequence and its context. The antigen remains unidentified. These data belong to a study of T cell repertoires in cytomegalovirus infection. Study information: Public TCR beta signatures were indicative of both CMV infection and a matching HLA type. Regarding the study as a whole: HLA-C-restricted, CMV-specific TCR beta clonotypes were dominant ex vivo.

TCRdb re-called the reads through MiXCR, storing one row per CDR3 protein. The table includes about half a million distinct CDR3 sequences, roughly a third detected once. V was pared by 10 bases and J by 4 bases, with 18 bases between. In germline, CDR1 is SNHLY, CDR2 FYNNEI. CDR3 length equals 14 residues. Material: cultured PBMCs, obtained from culture after CMV antigen stimulation. The gene calls are TRBV2 and TRBJ2-3; D might be TRBD2 (5 bases). This TCR was recovered from a human donor in good health (CMV status not recorded). Some clones in this sample may be carry-over from other donors' samples. The CDR3 bases are TGTGCCATTAGGAGGCTCCTGAACTCAGATACGCAGTATTTT. It specifies CAIRRLLNSDTQYF.